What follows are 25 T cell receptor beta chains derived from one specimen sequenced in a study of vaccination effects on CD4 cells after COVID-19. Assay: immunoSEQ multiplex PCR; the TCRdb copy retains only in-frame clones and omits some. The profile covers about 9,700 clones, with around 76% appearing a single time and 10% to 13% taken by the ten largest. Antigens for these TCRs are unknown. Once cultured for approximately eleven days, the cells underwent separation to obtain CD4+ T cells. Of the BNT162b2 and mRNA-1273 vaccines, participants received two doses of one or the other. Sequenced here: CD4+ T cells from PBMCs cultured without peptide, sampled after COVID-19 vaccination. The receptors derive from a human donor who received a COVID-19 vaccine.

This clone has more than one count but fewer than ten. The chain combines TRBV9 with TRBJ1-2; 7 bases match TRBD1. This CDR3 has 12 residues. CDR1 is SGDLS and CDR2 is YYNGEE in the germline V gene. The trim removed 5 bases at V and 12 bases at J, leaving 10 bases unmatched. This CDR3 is CASSGGPTGHTF. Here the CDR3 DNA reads TGTGCCAGCAGTGGGGGGCCGACAGGGCACACCTTC.

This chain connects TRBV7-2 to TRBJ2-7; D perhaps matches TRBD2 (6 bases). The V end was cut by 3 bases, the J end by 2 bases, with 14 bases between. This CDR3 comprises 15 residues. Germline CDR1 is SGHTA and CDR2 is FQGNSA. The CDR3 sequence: CASSLGDSFPYEQYF. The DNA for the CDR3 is TGTGCCAGCAGCTTGGGGGACTCCTTCCCCTACGAGCAGTACTTC.

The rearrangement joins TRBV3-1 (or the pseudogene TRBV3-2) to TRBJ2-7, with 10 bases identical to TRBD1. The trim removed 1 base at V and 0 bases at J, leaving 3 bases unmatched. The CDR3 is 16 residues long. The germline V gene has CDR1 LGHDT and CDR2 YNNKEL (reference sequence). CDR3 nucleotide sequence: TGTGCCAGCAGCCAAGGACAGGGGGCGAACTCCTACGAGCAGTACTTC. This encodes CASSQGQGANSYEQYF.

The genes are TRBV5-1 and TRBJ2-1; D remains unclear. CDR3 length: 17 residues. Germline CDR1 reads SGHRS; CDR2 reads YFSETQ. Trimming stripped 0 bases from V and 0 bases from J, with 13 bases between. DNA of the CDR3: TGCGCCAGCAGCTTGGCCCCGGGCGGACCCTCCTACAATGAGCAGTTCTTC. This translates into CASSLAPGGPSYNEQFF.

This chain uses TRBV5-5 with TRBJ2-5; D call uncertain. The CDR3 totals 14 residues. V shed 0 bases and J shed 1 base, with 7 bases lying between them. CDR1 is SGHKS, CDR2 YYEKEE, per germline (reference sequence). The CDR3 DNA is TGTGCCAGCAGCTTGGCCTGGAGCCAAGAGACCCAGTACTTC. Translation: CASSLAWSQETQYF.

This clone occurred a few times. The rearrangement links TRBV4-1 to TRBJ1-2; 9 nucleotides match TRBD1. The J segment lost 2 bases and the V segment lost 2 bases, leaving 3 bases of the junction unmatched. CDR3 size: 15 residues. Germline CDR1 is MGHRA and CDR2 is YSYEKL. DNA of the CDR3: TGCGCCAGCAGCCAAACGACAGGGGGGAACTATGGCTACACCTTC. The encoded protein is CASSQTTGGNYGYTF.

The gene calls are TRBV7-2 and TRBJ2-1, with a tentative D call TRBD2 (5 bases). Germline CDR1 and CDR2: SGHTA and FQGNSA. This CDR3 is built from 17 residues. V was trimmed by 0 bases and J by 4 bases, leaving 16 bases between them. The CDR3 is CASSLALIGGSYNEQFF. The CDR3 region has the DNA TGTGCCAGCAGCTTAGCGCTGATTGGAGGTTCTTACAATGAGCAGTTCTTC.

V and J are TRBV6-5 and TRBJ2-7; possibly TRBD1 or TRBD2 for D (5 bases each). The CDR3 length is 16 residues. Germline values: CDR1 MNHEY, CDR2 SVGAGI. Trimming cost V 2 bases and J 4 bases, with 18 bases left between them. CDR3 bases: TGTGCCAGCAGTTACCGGTACATCTCTGGGGGATACGAGCAGTACTTC. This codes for CASSYRYISGGYEQYF.

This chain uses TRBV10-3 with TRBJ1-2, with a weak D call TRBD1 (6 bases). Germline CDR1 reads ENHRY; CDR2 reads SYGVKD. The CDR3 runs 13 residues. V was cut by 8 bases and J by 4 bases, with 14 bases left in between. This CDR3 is CAIEAQGGYGYTF. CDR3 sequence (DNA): TGTGCCATCGAGGCACAGGGTGGCTATGGCTACACCTTC.

DNA of the CDR3: TGTGCCAGCAGCTTCCCGACAGGGGGCACTGAAGCTTTCTTT. This translates into CASSFPTGGTEAFF. The genes are TRBV7-2 and TRBJ1-1; 9 bases align to TRBD1. The CDR3 consists of 14 residues. The germline V gene encodes CDR1 SGHTA and CDR2 FQGNSA. With V trimmed by 3 bases and J by 4 bases, 3 bases remained unmatched.

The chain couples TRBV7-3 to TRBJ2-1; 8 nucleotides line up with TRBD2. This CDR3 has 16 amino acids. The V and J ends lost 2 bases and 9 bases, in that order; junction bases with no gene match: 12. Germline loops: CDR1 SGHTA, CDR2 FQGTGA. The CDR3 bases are TGTGCCAGCAGCTTACTAAGCGGGGGCGTTACGGGTGAGCAGTTCTTC. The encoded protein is CASSLLSGGVTGEQFF.

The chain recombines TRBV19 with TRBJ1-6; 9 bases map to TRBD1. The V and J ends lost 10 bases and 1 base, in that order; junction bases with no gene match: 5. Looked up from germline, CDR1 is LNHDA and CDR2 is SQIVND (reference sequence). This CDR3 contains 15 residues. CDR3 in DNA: TGTGCCACTAGAGACAGGGGGTCCTATAATTCACCCCTCCACTTT. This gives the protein CATRDRGSYNSPLHF.

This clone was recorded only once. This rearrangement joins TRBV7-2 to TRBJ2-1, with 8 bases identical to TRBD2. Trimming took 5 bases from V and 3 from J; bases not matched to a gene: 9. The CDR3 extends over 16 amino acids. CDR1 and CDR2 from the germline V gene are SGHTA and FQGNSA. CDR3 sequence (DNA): TGTGCCAGCAGCCCCCGAGCGGGAGTGGGCTACAATGAGCAGTTCTTC. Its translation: CASSPRAGVGYNEQFF.

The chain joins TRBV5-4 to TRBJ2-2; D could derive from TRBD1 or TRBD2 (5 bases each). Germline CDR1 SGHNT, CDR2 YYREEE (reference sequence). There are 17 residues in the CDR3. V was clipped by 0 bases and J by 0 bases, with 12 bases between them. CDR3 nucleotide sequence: TGTGCCAGCAGCTTGGGTGGGGGAGCCCCGAACACCGGGGAGCTGTTTTTT. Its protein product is CASSLGGGAPNTGELFF.

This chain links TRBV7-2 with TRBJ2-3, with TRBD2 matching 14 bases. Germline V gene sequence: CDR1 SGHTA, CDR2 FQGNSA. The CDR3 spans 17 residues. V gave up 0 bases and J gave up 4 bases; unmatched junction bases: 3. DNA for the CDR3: TGTGCCAGCAGCTTAGCGGGGGGACTAGCGGGAGCAGATACGCAGTATTTT. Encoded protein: CASSLAGGLAGADTQYF.

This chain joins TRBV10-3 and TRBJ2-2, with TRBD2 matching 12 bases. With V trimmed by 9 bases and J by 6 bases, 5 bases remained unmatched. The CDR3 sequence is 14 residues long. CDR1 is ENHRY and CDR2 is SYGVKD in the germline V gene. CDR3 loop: CAILAGGRAGELFF. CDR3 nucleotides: TGTGCCATACTAGCGGGAGGAAGAGCCGGGGAGCTGTTTTTT.

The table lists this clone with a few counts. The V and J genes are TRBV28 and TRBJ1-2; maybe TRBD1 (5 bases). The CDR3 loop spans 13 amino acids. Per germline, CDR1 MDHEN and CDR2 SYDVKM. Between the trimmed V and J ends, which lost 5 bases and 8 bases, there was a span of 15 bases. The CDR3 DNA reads TGTGCCAGCAGTCCGATGGGACTCAGAGGCTACACCTTC. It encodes CASSPMGLRGYTF.

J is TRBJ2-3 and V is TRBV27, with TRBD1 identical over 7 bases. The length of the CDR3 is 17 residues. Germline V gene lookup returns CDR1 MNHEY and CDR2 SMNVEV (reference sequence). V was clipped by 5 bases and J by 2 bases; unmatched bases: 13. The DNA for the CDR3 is TGTGCCAGCAGTCAATACCCGGGACAGAGGCTCACAGATACGCAGTATTTT. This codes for CASSQYPGQRLTDTQYF.

The CDR3 nucleotides are TGTGCCAGCAGCCAACGAACTGGTGGGGCCCTCTATGGCTACACCTTC. It codes for CASSQRTGGALYGYTF. The chain recombines TRBV14 with TRBJ1-2; maybe TRBD1 (5 bases). CDR1 is SGHDN, CDR2 FVKESK, per germline. Trimming removed 2 bases from V and 4 bases from J, with 17 bases in between. The CDR3 totals 16 residues.

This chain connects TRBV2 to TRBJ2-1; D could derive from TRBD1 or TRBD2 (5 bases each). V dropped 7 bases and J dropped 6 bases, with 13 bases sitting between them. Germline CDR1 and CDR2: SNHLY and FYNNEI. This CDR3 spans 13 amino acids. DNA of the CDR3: TGTGCCAGCAAGAAGCCGGGACGCAATGAGCAGTTCTTC. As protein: CASKKPGRNEQFF.

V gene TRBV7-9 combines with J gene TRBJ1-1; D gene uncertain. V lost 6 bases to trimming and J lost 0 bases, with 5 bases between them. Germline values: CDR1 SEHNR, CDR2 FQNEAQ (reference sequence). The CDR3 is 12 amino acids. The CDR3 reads CASRQLNTEAFF. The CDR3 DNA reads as TGTGCCAGCAGACAATTGAACACTGAAGCTTTCTTT.

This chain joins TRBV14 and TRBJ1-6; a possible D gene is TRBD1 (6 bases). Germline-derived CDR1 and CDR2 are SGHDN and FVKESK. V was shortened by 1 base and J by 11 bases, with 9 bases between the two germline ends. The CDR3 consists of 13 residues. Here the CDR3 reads CASSQVGGAPLHF. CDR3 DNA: TGTGCCAGCAGCCAAGTGGGGGGCGCACCCCTCCACTTT.

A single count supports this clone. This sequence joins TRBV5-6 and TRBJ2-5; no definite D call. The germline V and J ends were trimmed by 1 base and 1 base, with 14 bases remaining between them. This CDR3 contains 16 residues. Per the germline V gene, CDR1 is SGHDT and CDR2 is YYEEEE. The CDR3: CASSLISHPRQETQYF. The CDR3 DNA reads TGTGCCAGCAGCTTGATAAGCCACCCCCGCCAAGAGACCCAGTACTTC.

CDR3 sequence (DNA): TGCGCCAGCAGCTTTGGGGGCACAGAGACCCAGTACTTC. This translates into CASSFGGTETQYF. This chain links TRBV5-1 with TRBJ2-5; D possibly corresponds to TRBD1 (6 bases). Trimming removed 2 bases from V and 4 bases from J, with 9 bases in between. There are 13 residues in the CDR3. Germline V lookup: CDR1 SGHRS, CDR2 YFSETQ. Variable domain in full (rest from reference TRBV5-1 and TRBJ2-5): KAGVTQTPRYLIKTRGQQVTLSCSPISGHRSVSWYQQTPGQGLQFLFEYFSETQRNKGNFPGRFSGRQFSNSRSEMNVSTLELGDSALYLCASSFGGTETQYFGPGTRLLVL.

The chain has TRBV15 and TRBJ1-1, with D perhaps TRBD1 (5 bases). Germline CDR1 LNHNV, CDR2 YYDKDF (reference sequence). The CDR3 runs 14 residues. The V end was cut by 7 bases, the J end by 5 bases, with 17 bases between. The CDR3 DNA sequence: TGTGCCACCACCTGGGCAGGAGGGGATACTGAAGCTTTCTTT. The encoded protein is CATTWAGGDTEAFF.